Sequencing of this T cell receptor beta chain was carried out in a study of T cell responses to AZD1222 COVID-19 vaccine. V lost 5 bases to trimming and J lost 3 bases; unmatched junction nucleotides: 6. CDR1 is MNHEY, CDR2 SMNVEV, per germline (reference sequence). The CDR3 is 15 amino acids. Sequencing was performed with immunoSEQ multiplex PCR; in TCRdb, only in-frame clones are kept and a portion is missing. The profile shows 80,000 to 90,000 clones, around 87% of them singletons. The receptor comes from an adult in good health. The chain carries TRBV27 and TRBJ1-3, with 8 bases aligning to TRBD1. The source material was peripheral blood, sampled on day 0 of MenACWY control vaccination. The CDR3 DNA reads TGTGCCAGCAGTCCCACAGGGGGAAGTGGAAACACCATATATTTT. This gives the protein CASSPTGGSGNTIYF.